These 15 T cell receptor beta chains were all obtained from the same sample, sequenced in a study of shared clonotypes between healthy human individuals. The method was immunoSEQ multiplex PCR; TCRdb's version includes in-frame clones alone and lacks a portion of them. The sample contains fewer than 350,000 clones, around 86% of which appear only once. The sequenced material came from memory CD8+ T cells sorted from blood. Subset specified: CD45RO+ cells pooled with CCR7-negative TemRA cells. These receptors were collected from a man younger than 35 in good health.

Remarks on this clone: Other DNA sequences in this specimen translate into the identical CDR3. The chain couples TRBV7-9 to TRBJ2-2; D unclear. The germline V and J ends were trimmed by 3 bases and 4 bases, with 3 bases remaining between them. The CDR3 is made up of 12 amino acids. Germline V gives CDR1 SEHNR, CDR2 FQNEAQ (reference sequence). The DNA for the CDR3 is TGTGCCAGCAGCTTGGGCACCGGGGAGCTGTTTTTT. It specifies CASSLGTGELFF.

The chain carries TRBV10-1 and TRBJ2-3; a weak D match, TRBD2 (6 bases). Trimming removed 4 bases from V and 3 bases from J, with 20 bases in between. This CDR3 spans 17 amino acids. Germline lookup yields CDR1 WNHNN and CDR2 SYGVQD (reference sequence). CDR3 region: CASSGSTSSTETDTQYF. Written as DNA, the CDR3 is TGCGCCAGCAGTGGTTCGACTAGTTCTACAGAGACAGATACGCAGTATTTT.

The V and J genes are TRBV5-5 and TRBJ2-7; 11 positions agree with TRBD1. In germline, CDR1 is SGHKS, CDR2 YYEKEE (reference sequence). CDR3 size: 14 residues. Unmatched junction bases numbered 5, after V lost 4 bases and J lost 5 bases. CDR3 protein: CASSRDRGTHEQYF. The CDR3 coding sequence is TGTGCCAGCAGCAGGGACAGGGGGACCCACGAGCAGTACTTC.

The CDR3, as DNA: TGTGCCAGCAGCACAGGGTACGAGCAGTACTTC. Protein: CASSTGYEQYF. The chain uses TRBV5-6 and TRBJ2-7; D is perhaps TRBD1 (6 bases). This CDR3 has 11 residues. The germline CDR1 and CDR2 sequences are SGHDT and YYEEEE. V lost 4 bases to trimming and J lost 4 bases, with 6 bases between them.

The chain uses TRBV7-8 and TRBJ2-2, with TRBD1 matching over 7 bases. The CDR3 is made up of 15 amino acids. Per the germline V gene, CDR1 is SGHVS and CDR2 is FQNEAQ. V trimming: 1 base; J trimming: 1 base; junction bases outside the gene matches: 0. This CDR3 reads CASSLGTGNTGELFF. CDR3 in DNA: TGTGCCAGCAGCTTAGGGACAGGGAACACCGGGGAGCTGTTTTTT.

V and J are TRBV7-9 and TRBJ1-1, with 8 bases identical to TRBD1. Germline V CDR1 and CDR2: SEHNR, FQNEAQ (reference sequence). The CDR3 runs 15 residues. Trimming took 8 bases from V and 4 from J; bases not matched to a gene: 12. This CDR3 reads CASAHYGQGGTEAFF. CDR3 bases: TGTGCCAGCGCACATTATGGACAGGGAGGCACTGAAGCTTTCTTT.

This chain joins TRBV10-1 and TRBJ2-1, with 10 bases that match TRBD2. The CDR3 extends over 16 amino acids. Germline trimming cut 4 bases from V and 0 bases from J; bases unmatched to any gene: 3. CDR1 is WNHNN and CDR2 is SYGVQD in the germline V gene (reference sequence). The CDR3 loop reads CASSGASGGSYNEQFF. CDR3 bases: TGCGCCAGCAGTGGTGCTAGCGGGGGCTCCTACAATGAGCAGTTCTTC.

The chain uses TRBV5-1 and TRBJ2-7; D is perhaps TRBD1 (6 bases). The ends were cut back, 4 bases at V and 2 bases at J, with 13 bases in the middle. Germline V gene sequence: CDR1 SGHRS, CDR2 YFSETQ. The CDR3 has 14 amino acids. CDR3 region: CASSQFPGAYEQYF. CDR3 nucleotide sequence: TGCGCCAGCAGCCAATTCCCAGGGGCCTACGAGCAGTACTTC.

This clone has a single count. The chain carries TRBV30 and TRBJ1-3; D is unresolved. CDR3 size: 14 residues. CDR1 and CDR2 (germline): GTSNPN, SVGIG (reference sequence). Trimming took 3 bases from V and 2 from J, leaving 11 bases between them. DNA for the CDR3: TGTGCCTGGAGCCCAAAACTAACTGGAAACACCATATATTTT. Its translation is CAWSPKLTGNTIYF.

This chain uses TRBV6-1 with TRBJ2-7, with D tentatively TRBD1 (5 bases). CDR1 MNHNS and CDR2 SASEGT come from the germline V gene. V dropped 5 bases and J dropped 2 bases, with 10 bases sitting between them. The CDR3 spans 13 residues. The CDR3 loop reads CASSLRVTYEQYF. The CDR3 DNA follows: TGTGCCAGCAGTCTCAGGGTAACCTACGAGCAGTACTTC.

The chain employs TRBV4-1 and TRBJ1-2, with D uncertain. With 0 bases removed from V and 2 bases from J, the gap between germline ends came to 10 bases. CDR3 length: 15 amino acids. The germline V gene has CDR1 MGHRA and CDR2 YSYEKL. CDR3 sequence: CASSQDKLVNYGYTF. DNA for the CDR3: TGCGCCAGCAGCCAAGATAAACTGGTAAACTATGGCTACACCTTC.

This rearrangement joins TRBV5-4 to TRBJ1-1; TRBD1 is a possible D gene (5 bases). V dropped 2 bases and J dropped 0 bases, with 8 bases sitting between them. This CDR3 spans 14 amino acids. CDR1 and CDR2 from the germline V gene are SGHNT and YYREEE (reference sequence). CDR3 DNA: TGTGCCAGCAGCTTAGGGACGGTGAACACTGAAGCTTTCTTT. Its translation is CASSLGTVNTEAFF.

The rearrangement links TRBV7-9 to TRBJ2-7; tentatively, D is TRBD1 or TRBD2 (5 bases each). Germline loops: CDR1 SEHNR, CDR2 FQNEAQ (reference sequence). Trimming stripped 2 bases from V and 7 bases from J, with 21 bases between. The CDR3 extends over 16 amino acids. In nucleotides, the CDR3 is TGTGCCAGCAGCTTACAACCGCCGGGGACCCCAGGAGAGCAGTACTTC. Translating gives CASSLQPPGTPGEQYF.

The chain joins TRBV6-5 to TRBJ1-2; D may be TRBD1 (6 bases). The CDR3 totals 14 residues. Trimming cost V 7 bases and J 4 bases, with 16 bases left between them. The germline gives CDR1 MNHEY, CDR2 SVGAGI. The DNA of the CDR3 is TGTGCCAGCACCCCCGGGGGCAGGGGCTATGGCTACACCTTC. It codes for CASTPGGRGYGYTF.

A note on this clone: A read error may account for a junction end that differs from germline. The chain recombines TRBV30 with TRBJ2-3; D is uncertain. CDR3 size: 13 residues. Germline V lookup: CDR1 GTSNPN, CDR2 SVGIG (reference sequence). In DNA, the CDR3 is TGTGCCTGGACACTACAAGGCACAGATATGCAGTATTTT. Its translation: CAWTLQGTDMQYF.